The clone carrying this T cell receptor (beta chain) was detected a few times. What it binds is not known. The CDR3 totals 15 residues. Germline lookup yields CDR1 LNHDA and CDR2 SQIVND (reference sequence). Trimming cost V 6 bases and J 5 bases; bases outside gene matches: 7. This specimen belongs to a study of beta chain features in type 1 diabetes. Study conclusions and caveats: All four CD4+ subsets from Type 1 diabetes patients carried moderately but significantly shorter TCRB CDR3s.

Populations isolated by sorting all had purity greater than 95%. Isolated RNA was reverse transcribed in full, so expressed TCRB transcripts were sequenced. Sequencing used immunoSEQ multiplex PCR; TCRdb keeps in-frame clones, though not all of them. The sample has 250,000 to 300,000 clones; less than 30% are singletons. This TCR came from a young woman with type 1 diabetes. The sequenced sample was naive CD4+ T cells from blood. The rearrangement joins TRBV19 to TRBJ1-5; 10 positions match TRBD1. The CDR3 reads CASRPGTGDDQPQHF. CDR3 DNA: TGTGCCAGTAGACCCGGGACAGGGGACGATCAGCCCCAGCATTTT.